These 14 T cell receptor beta chains were all obtained from the same sample, sequenced in a study of cytomegalovirus exposure and HLA in healthy donors. This PCR relied on a set of 60 Vbeta primers and 13 Jbeta primers. Using immunoSEQ multiplex PCR, the repertoire was profiled, and TCRdb retains in-frame clones only, with some absent. The repertoire holds approximately 90,000 clones, with roughly 79% as singletons. Sequencing used PBMCs. The receptors derive from a woman aged 40 to 50 in good health and CMV-seronegative.

In regard to this clone: The limits of the CDR3 on the DNA are not certain, so only TCRdb's listed CDR3 is given. The V gene is TRBV5-8, the J gene TRBJ2-3; the D call in the table, TRBD1, was not verified against the DNA. The CDR3 has 14 amino acids, counting both end residues. CDR1 and CDR2 (germline): SGHTS, YDEGEE. The chain's CDR3 is CASSVGQGTDKKYF.

CDR3 DNA sequence: TGTGCCAGCAGCTACCGACAAACCCAAGAGACCCAGTACTTC. Its protein is CASSYRQTQETQYF. The rearrangement links TRBV5-4 to TRBJ2-5; no clear D. The germline V gene has CDR1 SGHNT and CDR2 YYREEE (reference sequence). This CDR3 has 14 residues. Trimming pared 3 bases from V and 1 base from J, leaving 10 bases between. The variable domain in full, with the rest retrieved from reference TRBV5-4 and TRBJ2-5, is ETGVTQSPTHLIKTRGQQVTLRCSSQSGHNTVSWYQQALGQGPQFIFQYYREEENGRGNFPPRFSGLQFPNYSSELNVNALELDDSALYLCASSYRQTQETQYFGPGTRLLVL.

The chain joins TRBV7-9 to TRBJ2-1, with 8 bases that match TRBD2. V was clipped by 0 bases and J by 5 bases; unmatched bases: 9. CDR1 SEHNR and CDR2 FQNEAQ come from the germline V gene (reference sequence). The CDR3 extends over 17 amino acids. The CDR3 is CASSLADKRGYNNEQFF. The CDR3 coding sequence is TGTGCCAGCAGCTTAGCAGATAAGCGGGGGTACAACAATGAGCAGTTCTTC.

The chain couples TRBV4-1 to TRBJ2-5; 7 nucleotides align to TRBD1. The length of the CDR3 is 16 residues. Germline CDR1 is MGHRA and CDR2 is YSYEKL. Germline trimming cut 4 bases from V and 3 bases from J; bases unmatched to any gene: 11. The CDR3 reads CASSPTDRETEETQYF. The CDR3 coding sequence is TGCGCCAGCAGCCCCACAGACAGGGAAACCGAAGAGACCCAGTACTTC.

The chain couples TRBV13 to TRBJ2-7; 8 bases fit TRBD2. J lost 3 bases, V lost 0 bases, and 1 base had no gene match. This CDR3 has 14 residues. CDR1 and CDR2 from the germline V gene are PRHDT and FYEKMQ (reference sequence). The DNA of the CDR3 is TGTGCCAGCAGCTTAGGCGGGACTAGCTACGAGCAGTACTTC. Translation: CASSLGGTSYEQYF.

The chain joins TRBV30 to TRBJ1-1; 8 positions match TRBD1. The germline V gene encodes CDR1 GTSNPN and CDR2 SVGIG (reference sequence). CDR3 length: 15 amino acids. V trimming: 2 bases; J trimming: 5 bases; junction bases outside the gene matches: 10. The CDR3 protein is CAWSLGPGGRTEAFF. The CDR3 coding sequence is TGTGCCTGGAGTTTAGGCCCAGGGGGCCGGACTGAAGCTTTCTTT.

The count of this clone is one. The chain carries TRBV11-2 and TRBJ1-1; 7 bases agree with TRBD1. V dropped 1 base and J dropped 6; count of bases not matched to a gene: 5. The length of the CDR3 is 14 residues. The germline V gene has CDR1 SGHAT and CDR2 FQNNGV. The DNA of the CDR3 is TGTGCCAGCAGCTTAGGACAGGGTAGTCCTGAAGCTTTCTTT. Its translation is CASSLGQGSPEAFF. The full variable domain, completed using reference TRBV11-2 and TRBJ1-1, is EAGVAQSPRYKIIEKRQSVAFWCNPISGHATLYWYQQILGQGPKLLIQFQNNGVVDDSQLPKDRFSAERLKGVDSTLKIQPAKLEDSAVYLCASSLGQGSPEAFFGQGTRLTVV.

This chain connects TRBV9 to TRBJ1-1; 10 bases map to TRBD1. The V gene's germline CDR1 is SGDLS and CDR2 YYNGEE. This CDR3 contains 15 residues. J was trimmed by 3 bases and V by 0 bases; bases with no gene match: 2. CDR3 in amino acids: CASSVGGQGYTEAFF. CDR3 in DNA: TGTGCCAGCAGCGTAGGGGGACAGGGGTACACTGAAGCTTTCTTT.

The sample holds a few counts of this clone. This chain joins TRBV19 and TRBJ1-6; 9 bases are shared with TRBD1. Germline lookup yields CDR1 LNHDA and CDR2 SQIVND (reference sequence). The V and J ends lost 9 bases and 7 bases, in that order; junction bases with no gene match: 10. CDR3 length: 15 residues. The CDR3 region is CASLSPGQGNSPLHF. Written as DNA, the CDR3 is TGTGCCAGCCTGAGCCCGGGACAGGGCAATTCACCCCTCCACTTT.

V gene TRBV7-9 combines with J gene TRBJ1-1; 9 nucleotides agree with TRBD1. CDR1 is SEHNR and CDR2 is FQNEAQ in the germline V gene (reference sequence). The CDR3 runs to 14 residues. V lost 4 bases, J lost 4 bases, and 4 bases stayed unmatched. Written as DNA, the CDR3 is TGTGCCAGCAGCTCCGGGACAGGGAGCACTGAAGCTTTCTTT. Translated, it gives CASSSGTGSTEAFF. Drawing the rest from reference TRBV7-9 and TRBJ1-1, the complete variable domain is DTGVSQNPRHKITKRGQNVTFRCDPISEHNRLYWYRQTLGQGPEFLTYFQNEAQLEKSRLLSDRFSAERPKGSFSTLEIQRTEQGDSAMYLCASSSGTGSTEAFFGQGTRLTVV.

V usage is TRBV19 and J usage is TRBJ2-7; weak D call: TRBD1 (5 bases). This CDR3 contains 14 residues. V lost 4 bases to trimming and J lost 3 bases, with 13 bases between them. Germline lookup yields CDR1 LNHDA and CDR2 SQIVND (reference sequence). The CDR3: CASSTGHGVYEQYF. In DNA form, the CDR3 reads TGTGCCAGTAGTACAGGACATGGCGTCTACGAGCAGTACTTC.

V gene TRBV15 combines with J gene TRBJ2-7; weak D call: TRBD2 (6 bases). The V and J ends lost 1 base and 2 bases respectively, with 27 bases between them. This CDR3 is built from 20 residues. Germline lookup yields CDR1 LNHNV and CDR2 YYDKDF (reference sequence). The DNA for the CDR3 is TGTGCCACCAGCAGAGTCTACTTCCGGGCGGGAAGCGGTCCTACCTACGAGCAGTACTTC. It specifies CATSRVYFRAGSGPTYEQYF.

The chain has TRBV11-2 and TRBJ2-7; D gene ambiguous. The CDR3 is 12 amino acids. The V gene lost 5 bases and the J gene lost 4 bases, with 9 bases spanning the gap. Germline-derived CDR1 and CDR2 are SGHAT and FQNNGV. In DNA, the CDR3 is TGTGCCAGCAGCCTCATAGAGTACGAGCAGTACTTC. Translation: CASSLIEYEQYF.

In the case of this clone: In this CDR3 the conserved last residue, phenylalanine or tryptophan, is missing, so a read error is likely. The rearrangement joins TRBV6-5 to TRBJ2-6, with D possibly matching TRBD2 (6 bases). The CDR3 is 15 residues long. CDR1 is MNHEY and CDR2 is SVGAGI in the germline V gene. CDR3 nucleotides: TGTGTCTCTTCGGGGGTCAACTCTGGGGCCAACGTCCTGACTGTC. It yields the protein CVSSGVNSGANVLTV.